Each of the 3 T cell receptor beta chains below was sequenced from the same sample in a study of blood T cells in healthy people across ages. A second 7 to 11 cycle PCR used barcoded and J-beta primers. Using its own MiXCR run on the 5' RACE reads, TCRdb lists one record per CDR3 protein. The sample holds about 720,000 distinct CDR3 sequences; approximately 21% are singletons and the top ten take roughly a fifth. Sequenced: blood. The receptors stem from a man aged 65 to 85 in good health.

This chain connects TRBV29-1 to TRBJ1-5; 7 nucleotides match TRBD1. The CDR3 runs to 11 residues. Germline CDR1 SQVTM, CDR2 ANQGSEA. CDR3 in DNA: TGCCCTCGACAGGGAAATCAGCCCCAGCATTTT. The encoded protein is CPRQGNQPQHF.

This clonotype turned up a few times. The chain employs TRBV27 and TRBJ1-5; unclear D gene. V lost 3 bases and J 5 bases, leaving 11 bases between the germline ends. Germline V gene sequence: CDR1 MNHEY, CDR2 SMNVEV (reference sequence). This CDR3 comprises 14 residues. The CDR3 sequence is CASSFLGSDQPQHF. CDR3 nucleotides: TGTGCCAGCAGTTTTCTGGGATCCGATCAGCCCCAGCATTTT.

With regard to this clonotype: Its ends do not fully match the called genes, so a read error is possible. J is TRBJ2-7 and V is TRBV3-1; D is possibly TRBD1 or TRBD2 (6 bases each). The germline V gene has CDR1 LGHDT and CDR2 YNNKEL (reference sequence). The CDR3 extends over 16 amino acids. The CDR3 coding sequence is TGTGCCAGCAGCCCCCGTGGTGGGGGGCAATACAGGGCGAAGTTCTTC. This codes for CASSPRGGGQYRAKFF.